What follows are 9 T cell receptor beta chains derived from one specimen sequenced in a study of T cells after yellow fever vaccination. From the 5' RACE reads, TCRdb called clonotypes with MiXCR, one entry per CDR3 protein. This sample yields a few hundred thousand distinct CDR3 sequences, of which 4.1% are seen a single time; just under 25% belongs to the top ten. The material was PBMCs, obtained 5 days after the yellow fever booster vaccination. These TCRs come from a man younger than 35 who received the YFV17D yellow fever vaccine.

This clonotype was recorded many times. The rearrangement links TRBV20-1 to TRBJ2-7; D is perhaps TRBD1 or TRBD2 (7 bases each). The V and J ends lost 6 bases and 5 bases respectively, with 20 bases between them. The CDR3 extends over 14 amino acids. Germline V gene lookup returns CDR1 DFQATT and CDR2 SNEGSKA (reference sequence). The CDR3 here is CSASINRGGNEQYF. Written as DNA, the CDR3 is TGCAGTGCCAGTATAAACAGGGGAGGGAACGAGCAGTACTTC.

In nucleotides, the CDR3 is TGTGCCAGCAGCTTAATACTCCCCGTCAGCAATCAGCCCCAGCATTTT. It encodes CASSLILPVSNQPQHF. The V gene is TRBV7-3, the J gene TRBJ1-5, with D hard to call. Trimming stripped 1 base from V and 1 base from J, with 11 bases between. This CDR3 region has 16 residues. Germline assignment: CDR1 SGHTA and CDR2 FQGTGA.

V usage is TRBV10-3 and J usage is TRBJ1-2; 7 positions match TRBD1. Trimming removed 7 bases from V and 7 bases from J; junction bases left unmatched: 18. This CDR3 region has 16 residues. Germline V gene sequence: CDR1 ENHRY, CDR2 SYGVKD. DNA of the CDR3: TGTGCCATCACCGCCGGAGGCCAAGGGGGCGCCGGTGGCTACACCTTC. This translates into CAITAGGQGGAGGYTF.

The chain links TRBV6-5 to TRBJ2-6; D gene uncertain. The CDR3 runs to 13 residues. V was shortened by 8 bases and J by 2 bases, with 7 bases between the two germline ends. Germline CDR1 reads MNHEY; CDR2 reads SVGAGI. The CDR3 coding sequence is TGTGCCAGCGCAGGTACTGGGGCCAACGTCCTGACTTTC. It is translated as CASAGTGANVLTF.

This clonotype was seen many times. The chain carries TRBV20-1 and TRBJ2-1, with D possibly called TRBD1 or TRBD2 (5 bases each). Trimming removed 0 bases from V and 8 bases from J, with 20 bases in between. CDR1 is DFQATT, CDR2 SNEGSKA, per germline (reference sequence). The CDR3 covers 16 residues. CDR3 sequence (DNA): TGCAGTGCTAGAGATCGCCGGGACCCGGAGGACGATGAGCAGTTCTTC. Amino acid sequence: CSARDRRDPEDDEQFF.

This clonotype was found many times. The chain joins TRBV7-9 to TRBJ2-4; D is undetermined. Trimming left V 5 bases short and J 8 bases short, with 13 bases between. The germline V gene has CDR1 SEHNR and CDR2 FQNEAQ (reference sequence). The CDR3 covers 13 residues. CDR3 loop: CASSHPSEDIQYF. CDR3 sequence (DNA): TGTGCCAGCAGCCACCCGTCGGAAGACATTCAGTACTTC.

This clonotype was counted at least ten times. The chain couples TRBV5-1 to TRBJ2-7; the match to TRBD1 covers 7 bases. The CDR3 totals 19 residues. Germline V CDR1 and CDR2: SGHRS, YFSETQ. J lost 1 base, V lost 0 bases, and 16 bases had no gene match. The CDR3 DNA reads TGCGCCAGCAGCTTGGAGGCCACAGGGGTGAGGATCCCATCCTACGAGCAGTACTTC. Its translation is CASSLEATGVRIPSYEQYF. The variable domain in full, completed from reference TRBV5-1 and TRBJ2-7, reads KAGVTQTPRYLIKTRGQQVTLSCSPISGHRSVSWYQQTPGQGLQFLFEYFSETQRNKGNFPGRFSGRQFSNSRSEMNVSTLELGDSALYLCASSLEATGVRIPSYEQYFGPGTRLTVT.

This clonotype was seen a few times. The chain links TRBV7-2 to TRBJ2-7; a weak D match, TRBD2 (5 bases). The germline V gene has CDR1 SGHTA and CDR2 FQGNSA. Trimming left V 1 base short and J 4 bases short, with 11 bases between. CDR3 length equals 14 residues. The CDR3 nucleotides read TGTGCCAGCAGCTTAGGGAGGTGGGGTTACGAGCAGTACTTC. The encoded protein is CASSLGRWGYEQYF.

The chain combines TRBV7-9 with TRBJ2-7; no clear D. The V gene's germline CDR1 is SEHNR and CDR2 FQNEAQ (reference sequence). CDR3 length: 15 amino acids. Deletions cut 3 bases from V and 2 bases from J, with 14 bases between. CDR3 in amino acids: CASSFASDGPYEQYV. The CDR3 bases are TGTGCCAGCAGCTTTGCCTCGGACGGTCCCTACGAGCAGTACGTC.